This TCR beta chain is from a study of shared clonotypes between healthy human individuals. Deep level was the assay's run setting. Generated by immunoSEQ multiplex PCR, the TCRdb table keeps only in-frame clones and is missing some. The sample yields a few million clones, 85% to 95% seen once. CDR1 is SGHRS, CDR2 YFSETQ, per germline. The CDR3 has 16 amino acids. Trimming removed 0 bases at V and 3 bases at J, with 15 bases between. The source material was naive CD4+ T cells sorted from blood. This sample's subset: CD45RA+ positively selected. This rearrangement joins TRBV5-1 to TRBJ1-1, with D uncertain. The receptor was isolated from a man aged 18 to 29 in good health. CDR3 nucleotide sequence: TGCGCCAGCAGCTTGGGGGATCGGGCCTTATACACTGAAGCTTTCTTT. Its translation: CASSLGDRALYTEAFF.